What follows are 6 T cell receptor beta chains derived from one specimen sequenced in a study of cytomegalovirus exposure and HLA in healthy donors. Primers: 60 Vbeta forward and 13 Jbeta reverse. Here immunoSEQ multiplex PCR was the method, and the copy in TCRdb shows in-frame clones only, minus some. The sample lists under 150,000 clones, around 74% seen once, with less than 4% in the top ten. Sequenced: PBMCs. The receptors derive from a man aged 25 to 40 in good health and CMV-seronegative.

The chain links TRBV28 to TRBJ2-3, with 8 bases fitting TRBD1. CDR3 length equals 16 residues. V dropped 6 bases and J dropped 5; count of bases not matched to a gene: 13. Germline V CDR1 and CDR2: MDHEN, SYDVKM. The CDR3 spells CASRRQGISFQDTQYF. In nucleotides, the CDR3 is TGTGCCAGCAGGAGACAGGGGATAAGTTTCCAAGATACGCAGTATTTT.

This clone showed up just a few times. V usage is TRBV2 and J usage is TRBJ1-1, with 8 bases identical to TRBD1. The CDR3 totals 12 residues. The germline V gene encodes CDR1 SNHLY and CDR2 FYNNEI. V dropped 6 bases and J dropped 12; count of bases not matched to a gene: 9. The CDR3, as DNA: TGTGCCAGCAGGGAGGACAGGGTCCCCCCTTTCTTT. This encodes CASREDRVPPFF.

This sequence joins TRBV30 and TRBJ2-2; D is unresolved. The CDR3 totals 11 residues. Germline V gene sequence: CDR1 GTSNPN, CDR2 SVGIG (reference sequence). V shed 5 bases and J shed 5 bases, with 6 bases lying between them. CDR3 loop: CAWELTGELFF. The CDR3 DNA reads TGTGCCTGGGAACTGACCGGGGAGCTGTTTTTT.

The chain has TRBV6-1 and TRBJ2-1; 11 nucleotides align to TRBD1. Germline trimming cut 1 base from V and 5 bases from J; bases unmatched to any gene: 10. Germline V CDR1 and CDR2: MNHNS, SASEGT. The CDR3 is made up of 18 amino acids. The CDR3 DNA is TGTGCCAGCAGTGAAGTCATCTTGGACAGGGGGCAGGACAATGAGCAGTTCTTC. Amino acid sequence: CASSEVILDRGQDNEQFF.

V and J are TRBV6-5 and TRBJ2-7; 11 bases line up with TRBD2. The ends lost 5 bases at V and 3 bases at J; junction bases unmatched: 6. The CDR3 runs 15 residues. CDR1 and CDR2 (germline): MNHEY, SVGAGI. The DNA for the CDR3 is TGTGCCAGCAGTAAAACTAGCGGGGGAGACTACGAGCAGTACTTC. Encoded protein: CASSKTSGGDYEQYF.

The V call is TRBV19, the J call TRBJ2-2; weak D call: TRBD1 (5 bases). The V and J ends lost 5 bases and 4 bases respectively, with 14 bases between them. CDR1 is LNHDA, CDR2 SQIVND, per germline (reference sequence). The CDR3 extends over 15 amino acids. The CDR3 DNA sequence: TGTGCCAGTAGTCTAGGGTCAACAGGCACCGGGGAGCTGTTTTTT. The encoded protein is CASSLGSTGTGELFF. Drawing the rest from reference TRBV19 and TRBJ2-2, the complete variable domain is DGGITQSPKYLFRKEGQNVTLSCEQNLNHDAMYWYRQDPGQGLRLIYYSQIVNDFQKGDIAEGYSVSREKKESFPLTVTSAQKNPTAFYLCASSLGSTGTGELFFGEGSRLTVL.